This TCR beta chain was captured by sequencing in a study of identical twins (dated by TCRdb to 2016 to 2017). Study-level background: To test whether fetal clonotypes persist, this study deep-sequenced TCR alpha and beta repertoires from monozygotic twins, from unrelated adults of various ages, and from cord blood. To rule out contamination, replicate twin experiments were performed at different times with different library preparation protocols.

Compared with germline, V lacks 6 bases and J lacks 7 bases; bases without a gene match: 9. CDR1 and CDR2, looked up from the germline V gene (reference sequence), are MNHEY and SMNVEV. The CDR3 spans 15 residues, from the cysteine through the phenylalanine. CDR3 DNA only is kept here, 45 bases in frame from base 1. General study outcomes and caveats: The excess sharing between twins in beta out-of-frame sequences was weaker because fewer shared sequences reduced the signal-to-noise ratio. In monozygotic twins, out-of-frame TCR alpha sharing was systematically underestimated by recombination models, although the models agreed with sharing between unrelated individuals. Abundant cord blood beta clonotypes had fewer insertions, young adult naive repertoires showed a similar but weaker trend, and memory repertoires showed no such trend. Compared with coincidental sharing between unrelated individuals, out-of-frame TCR alpha sequences shared between twins had an excess of sequences with low generation probability. Zero-insertion analyses could be partly confounded by invariant T cells such as MAIT and iNKT, although diverse VJ usage argued against such confounding for most clonotypes. Conclusions relied on cross-sectional statistical analysis, since the same donors could not be followed over many years.

Every donor in the study was a healthy Caucasian. The twin cohort comprised three pairs of female monozygotic twins, all aged roughly 18 to 30 years. Positive isolation kits from Invitrogen were used to isolate the CD4+ and CD8+ T cell populations. In regard to this clonotype: Its antigen specificity is not known. Base qualities were left out, and no much larger clone turns up one base away.

The library was prepared using 5' RACE. Instrument on record: Illumina HiSeq 2000. A universal primer binding site was added through template switching, and the final cDNA carried a unique molecular identifier so that TCR cDNA molecules could be counted accurately. First-strand cDNA for TCR alpha and beta chains was synthesized from specific primers in the conserved constant-segment region. To control for contamination, every cDNA library was double barcoded, receiving both a SMART-Mk sample barcode and Illumina barcodes. TruSeq adapter sequences and Illumina sample barcodes were added in two successive PCR steps. Sequencing of the TCR alpha and beta cDNA libraries was done on the Illumina HiSeq platform using custom primers. The paper's data handling went like this. MiGEC processed the raw reads to extract unique molecular identifiers, while MiXCR was used to determine the CDR3 positions. Recombination models were inferred per individual with the repgenHMM and IGoR tools using an EM algorithm. The analysis of shared clonotypes was done with the tcR package in R, with sharing normalized by the product of cloneset sizes. To study raw recombination free of thymic and clonal selection effects, out-of-frame nonproductive sequences were analyzed. TCRdb reprocessing: public reads trimmed at Q25 with fastp, clones called with MiXCR, in-frame beta chains kept. Each record represents a unique CDR3 protein, reported with the most common genes and DNA among its rows. The V and J calls were determined by TCRdb, not by the authors. Recorded for this sample are about 530,000 distinct CDR3 sequences; approximately 20% of them occurred a single time. Approximately 0.49% of the sample comes from the top ten.

The same data also contributed to another study, on yellow fever vaccine responses in identical twins. Drawing on the second study: The T cell response to vaccination in identical twins was reported by the authors to appear partly convergent and partly personalized. Focusing on identical twins, the study followed the T cell clones that responded to the vaccine, and did so with precision.

The V and J segments used are TRBV27 and TRBJ2-7, and 13 junction bases match TRBD2. This TCR derives from a woman between 18 and 30 years old in good health. Sequencing used CD4+ T cells sorted from blood. The DNA sequence is given as TGTGCCAGCAGACCCGGGACTAGCGGGATGGAGGAGCAGTACTTC. It translates as CASRPGTSGMEEQYF.